One sample yielded the 10 T cell receptor beta chains listed below, sequenced in a study of tumor-infiltrating lymphocytes in oesophageal squamous cell carcinoma. TCRdb re-called the PCR reads with MiXCR, one entry per CDR3 protein. The table shows about 24,000 distinct CDR3 sequences, with around 38% occurring only once. Input material: esophageal tumor tissue. Receptors originate from a male donor with esophageal squamous cell carcinoma.

Of note for this clonotype: Since no conserved phenylalanine or tryptophan closes the CDR3, a read error is the likely cause. Because the CDR3's place on the DNA is in doubt, the DNA is left out and the CDR3 is given as listed by TCRdb. The chain joins TRBV7-2 to TRBJ1-6; TRBD1 is the table's D call and was not checked against the DNA. Germline lookup yields CDR1 SGHTA and CDR2 FQGNSA. 17 amino acids form the CDR3, both terminal residues included. The CDR3 is CASSLAGTGEETQYFGP.

About this clonotype: The limits of the CDR3 on the DNA are not certain, so only TCRdb's listed CDR3 is given. V usage is TRBV28 and J usage is TRBJ2-7; the DNA was not compared with TRBD1, the D call given in the table. Both ends counted, the CDR3 spans 24 residues. Germline V CDR1 and CDR2: MDHEN, SYDVKM. The CDR3 reads CASRKLGGGGNEQFFGPGGNEQFF.

This clonotype came up a few times. Since the CDR3 does not end with the conserved phenylalanine or tryptophan, this likely comes from a read error. No DNA is shown, since the ends of the CDR3 on it are uncertain; the CDR3 is the one TCRdb lists. The rearrangement joins TRBV12-3 or TRBV12-4 to TRBJ2-7; whether TRBD1, the table's D call, matches the DNA was not checked. Inclusive of both ends, the CDR3 amounts to 15 amino acids. The CDR3 region is CASSFGQGIGYTFGS.

V is TRBV7-7 and J is TRBJ2-1, with no clear D. Trimming left V 3 bases short and J 9 bases short, with 12 bases between. CDR3 length equals 13 residues. Germline V gene lookup returns CDR1 SSHAT and CDR2 FNYEAQ (reference sequence). The CDR3 DNA sequence: TGTGCCAGCAGCTTCTTGGTTTCTGGTGAGCAGTTCTTC. It translates to CASSFLVSGEQFF.

As regards this clonotype: The CDR3 does not end in the conserved phenylalanine or tryptophan, so this is likely a read error. The DNA is left out, because the CDR3 cannot be placed on it with certainty; the CDR3 is given as TCRdb lists it. V and J are TRBV11-1 and TRBJ2-7; the table's TRBD2 call for D was not verified on the DNA. Germline V gene data show CDR1 as SGHAT and CDR2 as FQDESV (reference sequence). Inclusive of both ends, the CDR3 amounts to 16 amino acids. The CDR3 reads CASSPGGIFYGYTFGS.

About this clonotype: The CDR3 does not close with the conserved phenylalanine or tryptophan, likely indicating a read error. No DNA is shown, since the ends of the CDR3 on it are uncertain; the CDR3 is the one TCRdb lists. This rearrangement joins TRBV7-6 to TRBJ2-1; the table gives TRBD2 as D, unverified against the DNA. Germline V CDR1 and CDR2: SGHVS, FNYEAQ. The CDR3 is 16 residues long, counting both termini. CDR3: CASSSTQARDEQYFGA.

This chain uses TRBV28 with TRBJ2-3; TRBD1 matches 7 bases. The J call may be wrong; the DNA end is better matched by TRBJ2-7. The CDR3 totals 15 residues. From germline, CDR1 is MDHEN and CDR2 SYDVKM. The CDR3 here is CATHQQQGNPYEQYF. In nucleotides, the CDR3 is TGTGCCACCCACCAACAACAGGGGAATCCCTACGAGCAGTACTTC.

This clonotype showed up many times. The chain links TRBV7-9 to TRBJ1-1; D is undetermined. The germline V gene encodes CDR1 SEHNR and CDR2 FQNEAQ (reference sequence). The length of the CDR3 is 13 residues. With 1 base removed from V and 6 bases from J, the gap between germline ends came to 9 bases. CDR3 bases: TGTGCCAGCAGCTTAGAGCCAGGCGCTGAAGCTTTCTTT. Its protein is CASSLEPGAEAFF.

The chain joins TRBV7-8 to TRBJ2-5, with unresolved D. Trimming took off 1 base at V and 0 bases at J, with 9 bases between the two ends. The CDR3 consists of 15 residues. The germline V gene has CDR1 SGHVS and CDR2 FQNEAQ. CDR3 DNA: TGTGCCAGCAGCTTAGAGGTCCAGTACCAAGAGACCCAGTACTTC. As protein: CASSLEVQYQETQYF. Full variable domain (remainder filled in from reference TRBV7-8 and TRBJ2-5): GAGVSQSPRYKVAKRGQDVALRCDPISGHVSLFWYQQALGQGPEFLTYFQNEAQLDKSGLPSDRFFAERPEGSVSTLKIQRTQQEDSAVYLCASSLEVQYQETQYFGPGTRLLVL.

This chain joins TRBV5-3 and TRBJ1-5, with 9 bases that match TRBD1. TRBV5-3 is sorted into the ORF group, with uncertain function. Losses at the gene ends were 8 bases for V and 3 bases for J; bases not matched to a gene: 9. The CDR3 has 15 residues. The CDR3 sequence: CASSRGTGNNQPQHF. Written as DNA, the CDR3 is TGTGCCAGCAGCCGAGGGACAGGGAACAATCAGCCCCAGCATTTT.